This T cell receptor beta chain was retrieved from a study of identical twins. This clonotype was observed a handful of times. TCRdb independently ran MiXCR on the 5' RACE reads; one entry per CDR3 protein. Found here are 420,000 or so distinct CDR3 sequences, approximately 18% of them singletons; the top ten hold less than 15%. V shed 7 bases and J shed 0 bases, with 12 bases lying between them. The CDR3 runs to 13 residues. Germline assignment: CDR1 SQVTM and CDR2 ANQGSEA. This TCR was recovered from a man aged 45 to 65 in good health. The chain has TRBV29-1 and TRBJ1-1, with D tentatively TRBD1 (5 bases). Sequences were obtained from naive T cells sorted from blood. CDR3 DNA sequence: TGCAGCGCCATGTGGGGACTGAACACTGAAGCTTTCTTT. This translates into CSAMWGLNTEAFF.